This TCR beta chain stems from a study of OX40 agonist ivuxolimab in advanced cancers. Study in general: Dose-escalation patients were diagnosed with hepatocellular carcinoma, melanoma, renal cell cancer or head and neck cancer. The study's findings and limits: By week 6 at 0.1 to 3.0 mg/kg, blood CD4+ and CD8+ T cells had expanded clonally.

Measured with immunoSEQ multiplex PCR; TCRdb has only the in-frame clones, and not every one. The repertoire holds approximately 72,000 clones, with approximately 86% as singletons. Worth noting for this clone: The antigen remains undetermined.

Per germline, CDR1 KGHSH and CDR2 LQKENI. V lost 0 bases to trimming and J lost 3 bases, with 15 bases between them. CDR3 length: 17 amino acids. This material consisted of CD4+ or CD8+ T cells sorted from blood, taken in a trial of the OX40 agonist ivuxolimab. The chain uses TRBV18 and TRBJ1-5; a weak D match, TRBD1 (6 bases). The sequence derives from an adult with an advanced solid tumor such as melanoma, head and neck, liver or kidney cancer. CDR3 in amino acids: CASSPPADGQINQPQHF. CDR3 in DNA: TGTGCCAGCTCACCACCCGCCGATGGACAGATCAATCAGCCCCAGCATTTT. The full variable domain, its missing parts supplied by reference TRBV18 and TRBJ1-5, is NAGVMQNPRHLVRRRGQEARLRCSPMKGHSHVYWYRQLPEEGLKFMVYLQKENIIDESGMPKERFSAEFPKEGPSILRIQQVVRGDSAAYFCASSPPADGQINQPQHFGDGTRLSIL.